This record looks at one T cell receptor beta chain sequence and its context. Its specificity is unknown. This record belongs to a study of beta chain features in type 1 diabetes. Study-wide results and limits: Shortening of TCRB CDR3s, moderate but significant, appeared in all four CD4+ subsets of Type 1 diabetes patients.

Every bit of the isolated RNA underwent reverse transcription, so sequencing read expressed TCRB transcripts. Sequencing was performed with immunoSEQ multiplex PCR; in TCRdb, only in-frame clones are kept and a portion is missing. This table holds roughly 130,000 clones, about a sixth found once. V lost 6 bases, J lost 1 base, and 9 bases lay in between. Germline-derived CDR1 and CDR2 are ENHRY and SYGVKD. The CDR3 sequence is 13 residues long. Input material: central memory CD4+ T cells from blood. This receptor was taken from a man aged 25-40 years with type 1 diabetes. This chain links TRBV10-3 with TRBJ1-1; TRBD1 is a possible D gene (6 bases). CDR3 coding DNA: TGTGCCATCAGGGACAGCGAGAACACTGAAGCTTTCTTT. Its protein product is CAIRDSENTEAFF.